The next 7 T cell receptor beta chains were all read from a single sample in a study of blood T cell repertoires in COVID-19. Generated by immunoSEQ multiplex PCR, the TCRdb table keeps only in-frame clones and is missing some. Here the sample spans 27,000 or so clones, roughly 91% being singletons. Sequenced material: peripheral blood. Every receptor here comes from a human donor with active COVID-19. The donor label of this sample is uncertain.

The chain recombines TRBV9 with TRBJ2-3, with 10 bases lining up with TRBD2. Germline V gene lookup returns CDR1 SGDLS and CDR2 YYNGEE. Trimming took 7 bases from V and 1 from J; bases not matched to a gene: 3. The CDR3 is 14 amino acids. The CDR3 here is CASCLAGGTDTQYF. CDR3 sequence (DNA): TGTGCCAGCTGCCTAGCGGGGGGCACAGATACGCAGTATTTT.

The rearrangement joins TRBV5-1 to TRBJ2-2; 9 bases match TRBD1. The V gene's germline CDR1 is SGHRS and CDR2 YFSETQ. The CDR3 covers 16 residues. With 3 bases clipped from V and 6 bases from J, the junction kept 9 bases outside the gene matches. The CDR3, as DNA: TGCGCCAGCAGCTCCCACAGGGGGCCCAACGCCGGGGAGCTGTTTTTT. Translated: CASSSHRGPNAGELFF.

This clone was counted between two and nine times. The chain carries TRBV4-3 and TRBJ2-1; no firm D call. CDR1 is LGHNA, CDR2 YSLEER, per germline. With 2 bases removed from V and 9 bases from J, the gap between germline ends came to 14 bases. This CDR3 has 14 residues. CDR3 residues: CASSQLLSVSEQFF. The CDR3 DNA is TGCGCCAGCAGCCAATTATTGAGTGTTAGTGAGCAGTTCTTC.

The rearrangement links TRBV19 to TRBJ2-5, with D tentatively TRBD1 (6 bases). Trimming took off 5 bases at V and 1 base at J, with 11 bases between the two ends. Per the germline V gene, CDR1 is LNHDA and CDR2 is SQIVND (reference sequence). This CDR3 has 14 amino acids. CDR3 amino acids: CASSPRTAQETQYF. The DNA for the CDR3 is TGTGCCAGTAGTCCCAGGACAGCCCAAGAGACCCAGTACTTC. Filled out from reference TRBV19 and TRBJ2-5, the complete variable domain reads DGGITQSPKYLFRKEGQNVTLSCEQNLNHDAMYWYRQDPGQGLRLIYYSQIVNDFQKGDIAEGYSVSREKKESFPLTVTSAQKNPTAFYLCASSPRTAQETQYFGPGTRLLVL.

The J gene is TRBJ2-2, the V gene TRBV5-8; the D gene is possibly TRBD2 (6 bases). The CDR3 is 15 amino acids. CDR1 is SGHTS and CDR2 is YDEGEE in the germline V gene. Trimming pared 3 bases from V and 10 bases from J, leaving 19 bases between. CDR3 bases: TGTGCCAGCAGCTCCTCCACGTGGAGGGGCGAGGAGCTGTTTTTT. Its translation is CASSSSTWRGEELFF.

The rearrangement links TRBV5-1 to TRBJ2-2, with TRBD2 matching 9 bases. V dropped 1 base and J dropped 6; count of bases not matched to a gene: 7. The germline CDR1 and CDR2 sequences are SGHRS and YFSETQ. The CDR3 totals 16 residues. CDR3 sequence: CASSLSAGGRPGELFF. The CDR3 DNA reads as TGCGCCAGCAGCTTGTCGGCGGGGGGGCGACCCGGGGAGCTGTTTTTT. Using reference TRBV5-1 and TRBJ2-2 for the parts outside the CDR3, the full variable domain is KAGVTQTPRYLIKTRGQQVTLSCSPISGHRSVSWYQQTPGQGLQFLFEYFSETQRNKGNFPGRFSGRQFSNSRSEMNVSTLELGDSALYLCASSLSAGGRPGELFFGEGSRLTVL.

V is TRBV6-6 and J is TRBJ2-1; 9 bases map to TRBD1. Germline V gives CDR1 MNHNY, CDR2 SVGAGI (reference sequence). This CDR3 is 15 amino acids long. The V gene end was trimmed by 5 bases and the J gene end by 6 bases; junction bases not matched to a gene: 8. Written as DNA, the CDR3 is TGTGCCAGCAGTGCTCCGGGACAGGGAGTCAATGAGCAGTTCTTC. This gives the protein CASSAPGQGVNEQFF.